This entry lists 6 T cell receptor beta chains sequenced from one sample in a study of blood T cell repertoires in COVID-19. The data were produced by immunoSEQ multiplex PCR, yet TCRdb's version contains in-frame clones alone and is incomplete. The profile shows roughly 300,000 clones, about four fifths of them singletons. Sequencing used peripheral blood. These receptors originate from a woman between 50 and 59 years old with acute or convalescent COVID-19.

V is TRBV14 and J is TRBJ1-2, with 7 bases identical to TRBD1. In germline, CDR1 is SGHDN, CDR2 FVKESK. V shed 2 bases, J shed 3 bases, and the junction held 3 bases outside the gene matches. The CDR3 totals 14 residues. In DNA form, the CDR3 reads TGTGCCAGCAGCCAAAATACAGGGGACTATGGCTACACCTTC. Translating it yields CASSQNTGDYGYTF. Variable domain in full (rest from reference TRBV14 and TRBJ1-2): EAGVTQFPSHSVIEKGQTVTLRCDPISGHDNLYWYRRVMGKEIKFLLHFVKESKQDESGMPNNRFLAERTGGTYSTLKVQPAELEDSGVYFCASSQNTGDYGYTFGSGTRLTVV.

This clone was found a few times. The gene calls are TRBV6-2 or TRBV6-3 and TRBJ1-2, with 10 bases matching TRBD1. Germline V gives CDR1 MNHEY, CDR2 SVGEGT. The CDR3 extends over 15 amino acids. V shed 4 bases and J 7 bases; nucleotides not matched to a gene: 9. This chain's CDR3 is CASSSGTGVSTGYTF. DNA for the CDR3: TGTGCCAGCAGTTCCGGGACAGGGGTATCCACTGGCTACACCTTC.

As for this clone: A read error may produce the germline difference seen at one junction end. The V gene is TRBV20-1, the J gene TRBJ1-2; D not certain. CDR1 and CDR2 (germline): DFQATT, SNEGSKA (reference sequence). The CDR3 consists of 11 residues. The CDR3 sequence is CSARADMVLLF. DNA for the CDR3: TGCAGTGCTAGAGCTGACATGGTTCTCCTCTTC.

The chain's CDR3 is CASSSDSTTNEKLFF. The CDR3 coding sequence is TGTGCCAGCAGCTCCGACAGTACAACTAATGAAAAACTGTTTTTT. The chain recombines TRBV5-6 with TRBJ1-4; possibly TRBD1 for D (5 bases). The V and J ends lost 3 bases and 0 bases respectively, with 9 bases between them. The CDR3 runs to 15 residues. From germline, CDR1 is SGHDT and CDR2 YYEEEE.

The chain couples TRBV7-9 to TRBJ2-5; 8 positions match TRBD1. The CDR3 runs to 15 residues. CDR1 and CDR2 (germline): SEHNR, FQNEAQ (reference sequence). The ends lost 5 bases at V and 0 bases at J; junction bases unmatched: 5. The CDR3 bases are TGTGCCAGCAGCCCTCGACAGGGGTACCAAGAGACCCAGTACTTC. Protein product: CASSPRQGYQETQYF.

The sample holds one count of this clone. This chain uses TRBV18 with TRBJ2-7; TRBD1 or TRBD2 may be the D gene (6 bases each). In germline, CDR1 is KGHSH, CDR2 LQKENI. The CDR3 totals 12 residues. The CDR3 reads CASSPQGGEQYV. The CDR3 nucleotides are TGTGCCAGCTCTCCACAGGGAGGCGAGCAGTACGTC.